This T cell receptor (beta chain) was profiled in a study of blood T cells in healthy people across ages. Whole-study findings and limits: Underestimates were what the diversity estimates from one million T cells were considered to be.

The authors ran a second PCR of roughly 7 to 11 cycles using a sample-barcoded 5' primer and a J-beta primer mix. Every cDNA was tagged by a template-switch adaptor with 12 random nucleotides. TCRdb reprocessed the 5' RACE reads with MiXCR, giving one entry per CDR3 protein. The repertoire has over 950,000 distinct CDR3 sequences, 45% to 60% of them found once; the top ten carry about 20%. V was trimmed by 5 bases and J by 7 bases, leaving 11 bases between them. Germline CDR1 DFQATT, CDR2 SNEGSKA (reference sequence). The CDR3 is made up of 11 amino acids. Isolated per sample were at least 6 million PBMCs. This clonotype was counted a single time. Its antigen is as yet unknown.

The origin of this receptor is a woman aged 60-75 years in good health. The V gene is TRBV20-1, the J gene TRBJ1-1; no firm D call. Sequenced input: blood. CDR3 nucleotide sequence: TGCAGTGCTGGCGCGGCGAGTGAAGCTTTCTTT. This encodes CSAGAASEAFF.